These T cell receptor beta chains were read from a single sample in a study of graft-versus-host responses after intestinal transplantation. The data were produced by immunoSEQ multiplex PCR, yet TCRdb's version contains in-frame clones alone and is incomplete. The sample contains over 90,000 clones, roughly nine tenths of which appear only once. No antigen has been assigned to these receptors. The source was unstimulated CD8+ T cells sorted from spleen or lymph node cells, collected before intestinal transplant. These receptor sequences come from a human donor who received an intestinal transplant. Both conserved end residues are part of each CDR3. The D gene is left open where the match is weak. Some rows have no size entry. The others give once, few or many, or a class for an expanded clone.

abundance	v_gene	d_gene	j_gene	CDR3aa	CDR3nt
NA	TRBV5-1	NA	TRBJ1-1	CASSLRGTEAFF	TGCGCCAGCAGCTTGAGAGGCACTGAAGCTTTCTTT
NA	TRBV7-3	TRBD2	TRBJ2-7	CASSLTSSGEQYF	TGTGCCAGCAGCTTAACGTCTAGCGGCGAGCAGTACTTC
once	TRBV7-8	NA	TRBJ1-4	CASSVGEFNEKLFF	TGTGCCAGCAGCGTCGGAGAGTTTAATGAAAAACTGTTTTTT
NA	TRBV7-2	TRBD2	TRBJ2-3	CASSLTRGSDTQYF	TGTGCCAGCAGCTTAACCCGCGGGAGCGATACGCAGTATTTT
NA	TRBV9	NA	TRBJ1-2	CASSAFEGGNNYGYTF	TGTGCCAGCAGCGCGTTTGAGGGGGGGAATAACTATGGCTACACCTTC
NA	TRBV4-1	TRBD2	TRBJ2-1	CASSQVVSGTSYNEQFF	TGCGCCAGCAGCCAAGTAGTCAGCGGGACTTCCTACAATGAGCAGTTCTTC
NA	TRBV11-3	TRBD2	TRBJ2-7	CASSLVSGLTSGISYEQYF	TGTGCCAGCAGCTTAGTGAGCGGGCTGACTAGCGGGATCTCCTACGAGCAGTACTTC
NA	TRBV13	TRBD1	TRBJ1-2	CASSLAPGQLNYGYTF	TGTGCCAGCAGCTTAGCACCGGGACAGTTAAACTATGGCTACACCTTC
NA	TRBV28	TRBD2	TRBJ2-1	CASSFRGTSDYNEQFF	TGTGCCAGCAGTTTTCGAGGGACTAGCGACTACAATGAGCAGTTCTTC
NA	TRBV19	TRBD2	TRBJ2-1	CASSLASGSYNEQFF	TGTGCCAGTAGTCTCGCTAGCGGGTCCTACAATGAGCAGTTCTTC
NA	TRBV7-9	TRBD1	TRBJ1-2	CASRPSGTDFGYTF	TGTGCCAGCAGACCCTCCGGGACAGACTTTGGCTACACCTTC
NA	TRBV6-5	NA	TRBJ1-5	CASSFSSNQPQHF	TGTGCCAGCAGTTTTTCGAGCAATCAGCCCCAGCATTTT
NA	TRBV4-1	NA	TRBJ2-7	CASSPMTGSSYEQYF	TGCGCCAGCAGCCCAATGACAGGAAGCTCCTACGAGCAGTACTTC
few	TRBV6-5	NA	TRBJ1-2	CASSPRADYGYTF	TGTGCCAGCAGCCCCAGGGCGGACTATGGCTACACCTTC
NA	TRBV4-2	NA	TRBJ2-3	CASSQEGARVVTDTQYF	TGTGCCAGCAGCCAAGAGGGGGCACGGGTGGTCACAGATACGCAGTATTTT
NA	TRBV5-1	TRBD2	TRBJ2-3	CASSSGTRGPLGTDTQYF	TGCGCCAGCAGCTCAGGGACTAGAGGGCCCCTTGGCACAGATACGCAGTATTTT
NA	TRBV7-8	TRBD1	TRBJ2-3	CASSLAGQGADTQYF	TGTGCCAGCAGCTTAGCAGGGCAGGGGGCAGATACGCAGTATTTT
NA	TRBV2	NA	TRBJ2-1	CASSETVGDEQFF	TGTGCCAGCAGTGAGACAGTAGGGGATGAGCAGTTCTTC
NA	TRBV4-3	NA	TRBJ2-7	CASSQGRGSSYEQYF	TGCGCCAGCAGCCAGGGCCGGGGGTCTTCCTACGAGCAGTACTTC
NA	TRBV29-1	NA	TRBJ2-1	CSVDARGTGNEQFF	TGCAGCGTTGACGCCAGGGGGACTGGCAATGAGCAGTTCTTC
NA	TRBV13	NA	TRBJ2-4	CASSPIGGGVNIQYF	TGTGCCAGCAGCCCTATCGGGGGTGGTGTAAACATTCAGTACTTC
NA	TRBV5-1	TRBD1	TRBJ2-1	CASSLGDRGNEQFF	TGCGCCAGCAGCTTGGGGGACAGGGGCAATGAGCAGTTCTTC
NA	TRBV4-1	TRBD2	TRBJ2-1	CASSQDPSGRIHEQFF	TGCGCCAGCAGCCAAGATCCAAGCGGGAGGATCCATGAGCAGTTCTTC
NA	TRBV9	TRBD2	TRBJ2-1	CASSVAPAGGFNEQFF	TGTGCCAGCAGCGTAGCTCCAGCGGGAGGTTTCAATGAGCAGTTCTTC
once	TRBV7-9	NA	TRBJ2-1	CASSPRVRDEQFF	TGTGCCAGCAGCCCCCGGGTGAGAGATGAGCAGTTCTTC
once	TRBV28	NA	TRBJ2-5	CASSSPDGIQETQYF	TGTGCCAGCAGTAGCCCCGACGGGATCCAAGAGACCCAGTACTTC
NA	TRBV29-1	TRBD2	TRBJ2-1	CSVAGTSAYNEQFF	TGCAGCGTAGCCGGGACTAGCGCCTACAATGAGCAGTTCTTC
NA	TRBV4-1	TRBD2	TRBJ2-1	CASSQRRLAEPNSYNEQFF	TGCGCCAGCAGCCAAAGACGGCTAGCGGAACCGAACTCCTACAATGAGCAGTTCTTC
NA	TRBV7-9	NA	TRBJ1-2	CASSPSIDGYTF	TGTGCCAGCAGCCCATCCATAGATGGCTACACCTTC
NA	TRBV7-9	NA	TRBJ2-1	CASSLGSEFYNEQFF	TGTGCCAGCAGCTTAGGAAGTGAGTTTTACAATGAGCAGTTCTTC
NA	TRBV7-2	NA	TRBJ1-2	CASTLNDWRFRGYTF	TGTGCCAGCACCTTAAACGACTGGAGGTTTCGAGGCTACACCTTC
NA	TRBV5-4	TRBD1	TRBJ1-3	CASSARDSLSSGNTIYF	TGTGCCAGCAGCGCCCGGGACAGCCTTTCCTCTGGAAACACCATATATTTT
once	TRBV5-1	NA	TRBJ2-3	CASSLELVEDTQYF	TGCGCCAGCAGCTTGGAGCTGGTCGAAGATACGCAGTATTTT
NA	TRBV5-6	NA	TRBJ1-3	CASSLGGTGNTIYF	TGTGCCAGCAGCTTGGGAGGAACTGGAAACACCATATATTTT
NA	TRBV2	TRBD2	TRBJ2-1	CASSEAKGTSGRANSYNEQFF	TGTGCCAGCAGTGAAGCTAAGGGGACTAGCGGGAGGGCCAACTCCTACAATGAGCAGTTCTTC
few	TRBV5-1	NA	TRBJ2-7	CASSLEPGQPNEQYF	TGCGCCAGCAGCTTGGAACCGGGACAACCGAACGAGCAGTACTTC
once	TRBV27	NA	TRBJ2-2	CASSRSGNTGELFF	TGTGCCAGCAGTCGCAGCGGGAACACCGGGGAGCTGTTTTTT